This T cell receptor (beta chain) was profiled in a study of T cell responses to AZD1222 COVID-19 vaccine. Study-wide results and limits: Scientists sampled the repertoires only once the peak T cell response had passed. The donor cohort was predominantly white British with a female majority, and clonal diversity may have been underestimated.

This clone showed up just once. Its target is unknown. Germline CDR1 is SGHRS and CDR2 is YFSETQ. V gave up 1 base and J gave up 5 bases, with 19 bases separating them. The CDR3 is 17 amino acids. Repertoires were generated with immunoSEQ multiplex PCR, while TCRdb's copy carries only in-frame clones and drops some. The table has around 99,000 clones, 87% seen once. Investigators merged groups given second doses at roughly 4 or roughly 12 weeks. Material: peripheral blood, obtained 28 days after the second AZD1222 dose. This chain joins TRBV5-1 and TRBJ2-1; D possibly matches TRBD1 or TRBD2 (5 bases each). The receptor's source is an adult who received the AZD1222 COVID-19 vaccine. In DNA form, the CDR3 reads TGCGCCAGCAGCTTGATTCCCGGGACCTTGATCGACAATGAGCAGTTCTTC. This translates into CASSLIPGTLIDNEQFF.